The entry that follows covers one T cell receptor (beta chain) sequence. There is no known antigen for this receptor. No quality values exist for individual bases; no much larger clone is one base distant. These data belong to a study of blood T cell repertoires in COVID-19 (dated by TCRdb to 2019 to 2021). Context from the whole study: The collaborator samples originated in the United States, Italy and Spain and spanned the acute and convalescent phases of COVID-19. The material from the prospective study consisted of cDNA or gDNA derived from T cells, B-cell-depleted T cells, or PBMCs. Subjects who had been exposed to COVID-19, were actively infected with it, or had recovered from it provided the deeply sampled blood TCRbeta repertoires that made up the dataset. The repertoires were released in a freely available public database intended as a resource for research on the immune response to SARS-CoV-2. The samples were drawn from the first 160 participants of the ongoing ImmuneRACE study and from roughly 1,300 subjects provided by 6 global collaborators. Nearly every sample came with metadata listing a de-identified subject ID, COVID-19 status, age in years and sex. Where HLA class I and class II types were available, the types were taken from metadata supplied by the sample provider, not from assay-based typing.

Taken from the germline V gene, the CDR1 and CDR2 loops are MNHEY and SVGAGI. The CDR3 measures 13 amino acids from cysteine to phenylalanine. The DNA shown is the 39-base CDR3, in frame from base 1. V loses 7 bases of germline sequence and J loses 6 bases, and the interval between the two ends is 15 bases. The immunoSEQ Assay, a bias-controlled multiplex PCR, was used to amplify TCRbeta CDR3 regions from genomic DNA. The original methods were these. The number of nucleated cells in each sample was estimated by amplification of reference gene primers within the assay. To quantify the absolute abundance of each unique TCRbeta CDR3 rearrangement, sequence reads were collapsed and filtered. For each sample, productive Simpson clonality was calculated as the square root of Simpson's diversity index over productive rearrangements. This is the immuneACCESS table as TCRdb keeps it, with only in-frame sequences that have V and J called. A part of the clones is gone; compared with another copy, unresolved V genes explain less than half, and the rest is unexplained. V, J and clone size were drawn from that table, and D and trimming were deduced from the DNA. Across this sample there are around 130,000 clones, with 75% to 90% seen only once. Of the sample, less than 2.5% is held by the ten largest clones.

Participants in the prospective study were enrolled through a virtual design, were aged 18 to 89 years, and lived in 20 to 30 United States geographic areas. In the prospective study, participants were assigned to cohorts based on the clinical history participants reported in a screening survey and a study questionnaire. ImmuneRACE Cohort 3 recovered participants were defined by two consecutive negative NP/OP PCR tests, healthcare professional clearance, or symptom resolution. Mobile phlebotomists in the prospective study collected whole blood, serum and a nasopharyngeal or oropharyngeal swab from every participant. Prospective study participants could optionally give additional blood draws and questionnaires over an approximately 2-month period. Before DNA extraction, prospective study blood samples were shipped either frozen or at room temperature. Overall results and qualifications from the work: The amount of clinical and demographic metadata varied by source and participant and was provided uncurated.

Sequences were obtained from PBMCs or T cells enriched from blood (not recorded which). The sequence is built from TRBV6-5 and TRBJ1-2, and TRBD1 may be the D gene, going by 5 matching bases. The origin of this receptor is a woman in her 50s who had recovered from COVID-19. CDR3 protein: CASTAGRANGYTF. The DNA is TGTGCCAGCACGGCAGGGAGGGCCAATGGCTACACCTTC.